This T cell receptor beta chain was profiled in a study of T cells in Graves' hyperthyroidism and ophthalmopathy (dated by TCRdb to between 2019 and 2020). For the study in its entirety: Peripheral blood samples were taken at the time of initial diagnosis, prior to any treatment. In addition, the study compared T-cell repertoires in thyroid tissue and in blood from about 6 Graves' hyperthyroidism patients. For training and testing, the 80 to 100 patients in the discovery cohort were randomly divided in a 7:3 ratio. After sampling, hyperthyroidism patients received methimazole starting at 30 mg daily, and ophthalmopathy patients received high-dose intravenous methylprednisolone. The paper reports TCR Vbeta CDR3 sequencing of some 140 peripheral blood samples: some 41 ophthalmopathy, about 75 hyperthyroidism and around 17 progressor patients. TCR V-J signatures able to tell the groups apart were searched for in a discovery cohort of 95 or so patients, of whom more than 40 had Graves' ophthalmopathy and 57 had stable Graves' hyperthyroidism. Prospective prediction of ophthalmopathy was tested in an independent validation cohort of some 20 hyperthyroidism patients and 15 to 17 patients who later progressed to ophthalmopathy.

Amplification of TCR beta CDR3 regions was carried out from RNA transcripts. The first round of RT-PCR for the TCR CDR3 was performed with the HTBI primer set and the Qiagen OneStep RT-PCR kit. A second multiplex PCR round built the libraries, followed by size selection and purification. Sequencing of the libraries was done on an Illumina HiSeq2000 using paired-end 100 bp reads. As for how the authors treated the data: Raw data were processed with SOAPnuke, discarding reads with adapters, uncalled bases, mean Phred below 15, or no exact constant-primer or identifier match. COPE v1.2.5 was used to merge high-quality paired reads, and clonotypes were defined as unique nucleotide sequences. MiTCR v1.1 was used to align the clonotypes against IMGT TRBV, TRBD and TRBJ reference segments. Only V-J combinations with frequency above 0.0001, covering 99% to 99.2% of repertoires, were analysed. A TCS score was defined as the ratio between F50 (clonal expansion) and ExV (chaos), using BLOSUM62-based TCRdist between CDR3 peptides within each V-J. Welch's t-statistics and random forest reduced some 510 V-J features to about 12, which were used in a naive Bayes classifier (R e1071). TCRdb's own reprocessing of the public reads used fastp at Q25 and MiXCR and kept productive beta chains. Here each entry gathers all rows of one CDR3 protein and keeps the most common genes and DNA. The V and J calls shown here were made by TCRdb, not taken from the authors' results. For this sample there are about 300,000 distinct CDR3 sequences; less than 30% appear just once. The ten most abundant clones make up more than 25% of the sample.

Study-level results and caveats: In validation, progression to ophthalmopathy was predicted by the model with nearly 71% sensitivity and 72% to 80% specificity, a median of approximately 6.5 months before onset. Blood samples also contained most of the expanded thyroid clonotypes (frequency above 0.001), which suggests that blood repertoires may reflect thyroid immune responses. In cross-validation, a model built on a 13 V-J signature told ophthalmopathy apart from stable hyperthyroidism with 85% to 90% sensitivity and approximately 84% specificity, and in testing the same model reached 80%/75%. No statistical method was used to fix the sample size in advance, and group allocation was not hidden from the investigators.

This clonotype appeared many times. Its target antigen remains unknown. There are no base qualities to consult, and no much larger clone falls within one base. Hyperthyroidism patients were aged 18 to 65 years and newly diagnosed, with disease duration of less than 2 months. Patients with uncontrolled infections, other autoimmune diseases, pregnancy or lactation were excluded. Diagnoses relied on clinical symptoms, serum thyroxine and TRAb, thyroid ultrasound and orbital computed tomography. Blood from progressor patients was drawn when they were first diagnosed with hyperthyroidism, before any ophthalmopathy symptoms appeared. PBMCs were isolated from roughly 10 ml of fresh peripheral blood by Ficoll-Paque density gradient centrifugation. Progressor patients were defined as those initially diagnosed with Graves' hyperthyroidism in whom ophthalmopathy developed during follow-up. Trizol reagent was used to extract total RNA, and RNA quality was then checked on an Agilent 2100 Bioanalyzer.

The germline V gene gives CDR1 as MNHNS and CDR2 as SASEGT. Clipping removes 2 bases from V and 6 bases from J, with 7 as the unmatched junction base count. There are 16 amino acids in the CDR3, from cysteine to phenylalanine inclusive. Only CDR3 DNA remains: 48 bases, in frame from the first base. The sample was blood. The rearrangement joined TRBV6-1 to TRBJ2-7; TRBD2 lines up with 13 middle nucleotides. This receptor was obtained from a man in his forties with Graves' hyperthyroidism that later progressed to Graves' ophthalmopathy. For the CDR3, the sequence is CASSEMLLAGGFEQYF. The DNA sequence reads TGTGCCAGCAGTGAAATGTTACTAGCGGGAGGGTTCGAGCAGTACTTC.